Below are 27 T cell receptor beta chains sequenced from a single sample in a study of vaccination effects on CD4 cells after COVID-19. Assay: immunoSEQ multiplex PCR; the TCRdb copy retains only in-frame clones and omits some. The sample lists tens of thousands of clones; approximately 79% were seen once. These receptors lack a known antigen. Antigen-specific CD4+ T cells expanded by the ViraFEST assay with viral peptide pools were then sequenced. Following a roughly 9-day culture, CD4+ T cells were purified. None of these healthy vaccinees had been infected with SARS-CoV-2 before vaccination. Here the sequenced sample was CD4+ T cells from PBMCs cultured with HCoV-NL63 spike peptides, taken before COVID-19 vaccination. The receptors shown here come from a human donor who received a COVID-19 vaccine.

This rearrangement joins TRBV18 to TRBJ1-2; D remains ambiguous. The CDR3 is 13 residues long. Deletions cut 5 bases from V and 5 bases from J, with 12 bases between. The V gene's germline CDR1 is KGHSH and CDR2 LQKENI. Written as DNA, the CDR3 is TGTGCCAGCTCAGAGGACGTACGTTATGGCTACACCTTC. Translation gives CASSEDVRYGYTF.

The CDR3 DNA is TGTGCCAGCAGCATAACAGGGGCAAACAATGAGCAGTTCTTC. Protein: CASSITGANNEQFF. The chain couples TRBV5-5 to TRBJ2-1; 7 bases line up with TRBD1. Trimming cost V 4 bases and J 5 bases; bases outside gene matches: 6. Germline CDR1 reads SGHKS; CDR2 reads YYEKEE (reference sequence). The CDR3 runs to 14 residues.

The rearrangement joins TRBV19 to TRBJ2-6, with D tentatively TRBD1 (5 bases). Trimming took 7 bases from V and 2 from J, leaving 12 bases between them. Germline V lookup: CDR1 LNHDA, CDR2 SQIVND (reference sequence). The CDR3 runs 15 residues. CDR3 in DNA: TGTGCCAGTAAACAGGACGCAGCTGGGGCCAACGTCCTGACTTTC. Translation gives CASKQDAAGANVLTF.

In DNA, the CDR3 is TGTGCCAGCAGCGGCGGGACAGGGACCGGTAATTCACCCCTCCACTTT. Amino acids: CASSGGTGTGNSPLHF. This sequence joins TRBV7-9 and TRBJ1-6; 9 positions match TRBD1. Unmatched junction bases numbered 8, after V lost 5 bases and J lost 6 bases. CDR3 length: 16 residues. Germline lookup yields CDR1 SEHNR and CDR2 FQNEAQ (reference sequence).

The chain combines TRBV7-9 with TRBJ1-6; D ambiguous. V was pared by 1 base and J by 10 bases, with 14 bases between. The CDR3 has 15 residues. The germline V gene has CDR1 SEHNR and CDR2 FQNEAQ (reference sequence). CDR3 amino acids: CASSLGSETKSPLHF. CDR3 sequence (DNA): TGTGCCAGCAGCTTAGGTTCTGAGACAAAGTCACCCCTCCACTTT.

This sequence joins TRBV29-1 and TRBJ1-3, with TRBD1 matching over 7 bases. The V segment lost 4 bases and the J segment 5 bases; nucleotides outside the gene matches: 5. The germline V gene has CDR1 SQVTM and CDR2 ANQGSEA. The CDR3 consists of 13 residues. The CDR3, as DNA: TGCAGCGTTGCCCGGGACAGTCGAAACACCATATATTTT. This codes for CSVARDSRNTIYF.

This clone appeared a single time. The V gene is TRBV18, the J gene TRBJ1-1, with 9 bases identical to TRBD1. This CDR3 region has 17 residues. The V and J ends lost 4 bases and 2 bases, in that order; junction bases with no gene match: 11. Per germline, CDR1 KGHSH and CDR2 LQKENI. CDR3 residues: CASSLGQGMGGNTEAFF. The CDR3 DNA reads TGTGCCAGCTCACTAGGACAGGGGATGGGAGGAAACACTGAAGCTTTCTTT.

The rearrangement links TRBV2 to TRBJ2-2, with TRBD1 as a possible D gene (6 bases). This CDR3 is 14 amino acids long. Trimming pared 7 bases from V and 6 bases from J, leaving 15 bases between. Per germline, CDR1 SNHLY and CDR2 FYNNEI. This CDR3 reads CASKLLQGPGELFF. CDR3 nucleotide sequence: TGTGCCAGCAAACTGTTACAGGGACCCGGGGAGCTGTTTTTT.

The chain joins TRBV6-2 or TRBV6-3 to TRBJ1-5, with D possibly matching TRBD1 (5 bases). Trimming left V 0 bases short and J 4 bases short, with 7 bases between. In germline, CDR1 is MNHEY, CDR2 SVGEGT. This CDR3 comprises 14 residues. The CDR3 DNA sequence: TGTGCCAGCAGTTACTCGGGGGGAAATCAGCCCCAGCATTTT. This encodes CASSYSGGNQPQHF.

The chain uses TRBV15 and TRBJ1-6, with TRBD1 identical over 8 bases. Germline-derived CDR1 and CDR2 are LNHNV and YYDKDF (reference sequence). The trim removed 5 bases at V and 10 bases at J, leaving 16 bases unmatched. The CDR3 covers 17 residues. The DNA for the CDR3 is TGTGCCACCAGCTCCCCTACTCGAGACAGGGGTCAATCACCCCTCCACTTT. It is translated as CATSSPTRDRGQSPLHF. The full variable domain, its missing parts supplied by reference TRBV15 and TRBJ1-6, is DAMVIQNPRYQVTQFGKPVTLSCSQTLNHNVMYWYQQKSSQAPKLLFHYYDKDFNNEADTPDNFQSRRPNTSFCFLDIRSPGLGDTAMYLCATSSPTRDRGQSPLHFGNGTRLTVT.

This rearrangement joins TRBV11-2 to TRBJ1-5; D not resolved. Germline V gives CDR1 SGHAT, CDR2 FQNNGV. The CDR3 loop spans 13 amino acids. V lost 7 bases, J lost 2 bases, and 9 bases lay in between. The DNA of the CDR3 is TGTGCCAGCACCCCCGGGGGCAATCAGCCCCAGCATTTT. It specifies CASTPGGNQPQHF.

The CDR3 loop is CASSTGLETQYF. The CDR3 DNA follows: TGTGCCAGCTCGACAGGGCTGGAGACCCAGTACTTC. The chain carries TRBV3-1 (or the pseudogene TRBV3-2) and TRBJ2-5; TRBD1 matches 7 bases. This CDR3 spans 12 amino acids. The V gene's germline CDR1 is LGHDT and CDR2 YNNKEL (reference sequence). The V segment lost 8 bases and the J segment 5 bases; nucleotides outside the gene matches: 5.

The rearrangement links TRBV5-1 to TRBJ1-6, with 11 bases fitting TRBD1. This CDR3 is built from 19 residues. V lost 4 bases, J lost 4 bases, and 13 bases stayed unmatched. Per germline, CDR1 SGHRS and CDR2 YFSETQ. CDR3 sequence reads: CASSSTGTGGSAYNSPLHF. For the CDR3, the DNA is TGCGCCAGCAGCAGTACCGGGACAGGGGGTTCCGCGTATAATTCACCCCTCCACTTT.

The CDR3 loop is CASSLDIYTEAFF. The CDR3 DNA reads TGCGCCAGCAGCTTAGACATCTACACTGAAGCTTTCTTT. This chain uses TRBV5-1 with TRBJ1-1; D is ambiguous. CDR1 and CDR2 (germline): SGHRS, YFSETQ. The CDR3 is 13 amino acids. Between the trimmed V and J ends, which lost 2 bases and 3 bases, there was a span of 8 bases.

The chain combines TRBV2 with TRBJ1-5, with 8 bases identical to TRBD1. The trim removed 6 bases at V and 7 bases at J, leaving 5 bases unmatched. Germline V gene data show CDR1 as SNHLY and CDR2 as FYNNEI. CDR3 length: 13 amino acids. CDR3 loop: CASRVRQGQPQHF. CDR3 bases: TGTGCCAGCAGGGTAAGACAGGGGCAGCCCCAGCATTTT.

The gene calls are TRBV14 and TRBJ2-7; 13 bases map to TRBD2. V shed 4 bases and J 6 bases; nucleotides not matched to a gene: 6. The CDR3 contains 15 residues. Germline V gives CDR1 SGHDN, CDR2 FVKESK. This CDR3 reads CASSPRLAGGREQYF. CDR3 nucleotides: TGTGCCAGCAGCCCGAGACTAGCGGGAGGACGCGAGCAGTACTTC.

The rearrangement joins TRBV6-1 to TRBJ1-5; D gene ambiguous. Trimming took off 2 bases at V and 3 bases at J, with 5 bases between the two ends. CDR1 and CDR2 from the germline V gene are MNHNS and SASEGT. CDR3 length equals 13 residues. CDR3 amino acids: CASSERSNQPQHF. The CDR3 coding sequence is TGTGCCAGCAGTGAACGGTCCAATCAGCCCCAGCATTTT.

This clone is termed medium-sized. The rearrangement joins TRBV12-5 to TRBJ1-2; tentative D call: TRBD1 (5 bases). Per germline, CDR1 LGHNT and CDR2 FRNRAP. Trimming pared 3 bases from V and 8 bases from J, leaving 13 bases between. This CDR3 contains 13 residues. The CDR3: CASGFGQGGGYTF. The CDR3 region has the DNA TGTGCTAGTGGTTTTGGGCAGGGAGGAGGCTACACCTTC.

V and J are TRBV4-1 and TRBJ2-2; TRBD2 aligns across 8 bases. V shed 0 bases and J 6 bases; nucleotides not matched to a gene: 6. This CDR3 spans 16 amino acids. Per the germline V gene, CDR1 is MGHRA and CDR2 is YSYEKL. The CDR3 reads CASSQDEGLEAGELFF. CDR3 nucleotide sequence: TGCGCCAGCAGCCAAGATGAGGGACTAGAGGCCGGGGAGCTGTTTTTT.

V and J are TRBV29-1 and TRBJ2-7; D not resolved. Trimming left V 0 bases short and J 0 bases short, with 9 bases between. From germline, CDR1 is SQVTM and CDR2 ANQGSEA. This CDR3 spans 14 amino acids. CDR3 coding DNA: TGCAGCGTTGAAGAGGGGTTCAGCTCCTACGAGCAGTACTTC. Translation gives CSVEEGFSSYEQYF.

This clone has a handful of counts. The CDR3 spells CASSQEIARVSNTGELFF. CDR3 DNA sequence: TGCGCCAGCAGCCAAGAGATCGCTAGGGTATCGAACACCGGGGAGCTGTTTTTT. The genes are TRBV4-1 and TRBJ2-2; D not resolved. The V end was cut by 0 bases, the J end by 0 bases, with 14 bases between. CDR3 length: 18 residues. Germline CDR1 reads MGHRA; CDR2 reads YSYEKL.

The chain has TRBV27 and TRBJ2-3, with D possibly TRBD2 on 5 matching bases. Germline CDR1 MNHEY, CDR2 SMNVEV (reference sequence). V was shortened by 3 bases and J by 0 bases, with 13 bases between the two germline ends. There are 16 residues in the CDR3. The CDR3 is CASSLKASGSTDTQYF. For the CDR3, the DNA is TGTGCCAGCAGTTTGAAGGCGAGCGGTAGCACAGATACGCAGTATTTT.

This chain uses TRBV7-8 with TRBJ2-7; 11 positions match TRBD2. J was trimmed by 1 base and V by 4 bases; bases with no gene match: 6. The germline CDR1 and CDR2 sequences are SGHVS and FQNEAQ. The CDR3 sequence is 16 residues long. CDR3 amino acids: CASSSPRLAGSYEQYF. Here the CDR3 DNA reads TGTGCCAGCAGCTCGCCCCGACTAGCGGGATCCTACGAGCAGTACTTC.

In DNA, the CDR3 is TGCAGCGTTGGCGGCAGGGCAGGGGCCGGGGAGCTGTTTTTT. Translated, it gives CSVGGRAGAGELFF. V is TRBV29-1 and J is TRBJ2-2; TRBD1 might be the D (6 bases). V was pared by 4 bases and J by 6 bases, with 15 bases between. CDR1 and CDR2 from the germline V gene are SQVTM and ANQGSEA. This CDR3 is built from 14 residues.

This clone came up a few times. The gene calls are TRBV6-1 and TRBJ1-2; D unresolved. Trimming pared 1 base from V and 8 bases from J, leaving 14 bases between. The CDR3 sequence is 14 residues long. Per germline, CDR1 MNHNS and CDR2 SASEGT. This CDR3 is CASSEGGGVRGYTF. The CDR3 region has the DNA TGTGCCAGCAGTGAAGGTGGTGGGGTGAGGGGCTACACCTTC.

This rearrangement joins TRBV29-1 to TRBJ2-3; 10 bases fit TRBD2. The germline V gene encodes CDR1 SQVTM and CDR2 ANQGSEA. Germline trimming cut 4 bases from V and 1 base from J; bases unmatched to any gene: 5. This CDR3 region has 15 residues. CDR3: CSVVFLAGGTDTQYF. The DNA for the CDR3 is TGCAGCGTTGTATTTCTAGCGGGGGGCACAGATACGCAGTATTTT.

This sequence joins TRBV11-2 and TRBJ2-7; D is unclear. The CDR3 runs to 11 residues. The V and J ends lost 7 bases and 8 bases respectively, with 12 bases between them. Germline values: CDR1 SGHAT, CDR2 FQNNGV. The CDR3 sequence is CASTPRMKQYF. In nucleotides, the CDR3 is TGTGCCAGCACCCCCCGTATGAAGCAGTACTTC.